These 15 T cell receptor beta chains were sequenced from one sample in a study of ipilimumab plus nivolumab after autologous stem cell transplantation. Measured with immunoSEQ multiplex PCR; TCRdb has only the in-frame clones, and not every one. The data contain about 22,000 clones, 77% of them singletons. The input for sequencing was PBMCs, taken in a trial of ipilimumab plus nivolumab as post-transplant consolidation. Receptor source: a male donor with diffuse large B-cell lymphoma.

V gene TRBV11-2 combines with J gene TRBJ2-2, with D hard to call. Deletions cut 6 bases from V and 1 base from J, with 9 bases between. CDR3 length: 14 amino acids. Germline lookup yields CDR1 SGHAT and CDR2 FQNNGV. The CDR3 is CASRHLENTGELFF. The DNA of the CDR3 is TGTGCCAGCAGACATCTAGAGAACACCGGGGAGCTGTTTTTT. The full variable domain, its missing parts supplied by reference TRBV11-2 and TRBJ2-2, is EAGVAQSPRYKIIEKRQSVAFWCNPISGHATLYWYQQILGQGPKLLIQFQNNGVVDDSQLPKDRFSAERLKGVDSTLKIQPAKLEDSAVYLCASRHLENTGELFFGEGSRLTVL.

The V call is TRBV5-1, the J call TRBJ2-2; D unresolved. Trimming removed 0 bases from V and 1 base from J, with 10 bases in between. CDR3 size: 16 residues. Germline-derived CDR1 and CDR2 are SGHRS and YFSETQ. The CDR3 DNA reads TGCGCCAGCAGCTTGGCTCCCCTTGGGAACACCGGGGAGCTGTTTTTT. This gives the protein CASSLAPLGNTGELFF.

The rearrangement joins TRBV19 to TRBJ2-6; D is unclear. This CDR3 has 16 residues. Germline values: CDR1 LNHDA, CDR2 SQIVND (reference sequence). Trimming removed 3 bases at V and 1 base at J, with 10 bases between. CDR3 amino acids: CASSMRRSSGANVLTF. The CDR3 coding sequence is TGTGCCAGTAGTATGAGGAGAAGTTCTGGGGCCAACGTCCTGACTTTC.

The V call is TRBV28, the J call TRBJ1-2; a possible D gene is TRBD1 (6 bases). In germline, CDR1 is MDHEN, CDR2 SYDVKM. Trimming removed 3 bases at V and 4 bases at J, with 15 bases between. The CDR3 has 15 amino acids. For the CDR3, the DNA is TGTGCCAGCAGTTTCCAGAACCGGGACATCTATGGCTACACCTTC. Protein: CASSFQNRDIYGYTF.

Comment on this clone: The sample has other DNA sequences that encode this CDR3 too. The V and J genes are TRBV6-1 and TRBJ1-1; no clear D gene. This CDR3 has 11 amino acids. V shed 6 bases and J shed 2 bases, with 4 bases lying between them. Germline CDR1 reads MNHNS; CDR2 reads SASEGT. CDR3 sequence: CASRQNTEAFF. The CDR3 DNA sequence: TGTGCCAGCAGGCAAAACACTGAAGCTTTCTTT.

This clone is classed as large (0.1 to 1%). The chain couples TRBV13 to TRBJ1-4, with 8 bases fitting TRBD1. This CDR3 has 14 residues. Trimming took 5 bases from V and 5 from J; bases not matched to a gene: 4. Looked up from germline, CDR1 is PRHDT and CDR2 is FYEKMQ (reference sequence). The CDR3 nucleotides read TGTGCCAGCAGCAAGGGACAGGAGAATGAAAAACTGTTTTTT. Encoded protein: CASSKGQENEKLFF.

CDR3 amino acids: CASSGVTGHEQYF. The CDR3, as DNA: TGTGCCAGCAGTGGGGTAACAGGGCACGAGCAGTACTTC. The chain combines TRBV2 with TRBJ2-7, with a tentative D call TRBD1 (6 bases). The CDR3 runs to 13 residues. V lost 4 bases and J lost 5, with 12 bases in between. Germline assignment: CDR1 SNHLY and CDR2 FYNNEI. The full variable domain, with the rest looked up from reference TRBV2 and TRBJ2-7, is EPEVTQTPSHQVTQMGQEVILRCVPISNHLYFYWYRQILGQKVEFLVSFYNNEISEKSEIFDDQFSVERPDGSNFTLKIRSTKLEDSAMYFCASSGVTGHEQYFGPGTRLTVT.

The CDR3 protein is CASSLGLWLAAGELFF. The CDR3 DNA reads TGTGCCAGCAGCTTAGGGTTATGGCTAGCAGCCGGGGAGCTGTTTTTT. The V and J genes are TRBV11-2 and TRBJ2-2, with D possibly being TRBD2 (5 bases). The length of the CDR3 is 16 residues. Germline assignment: CDR1 SGHAT and CDR2 FQNNGV. Trimming left V 1 base short and J 6 bases short, with 15 bases between.

The chain carries TRBV6-1 and TRBJ1-5; D remains unclear. Germline-derived CDR1 and CDR2 are MNHNS and SASEGT. The CDR3 covers 14 residues. Deletions cut 3 bases from V and 5 bases from J, with 11 bases between. The CDR3 is CASSEEPGDQPQHF. The CDR3 nucleotides are TGTGCCAGCAGTGAGGAGCCAGGTGATCAGCCCCAGCATTTT.

This rearrangement joins TRBV28 to TRBJ2-7; D unresolved. Trimming took off 11 bases at V and 3 bases at J, with 17 bases between the two ends. The CDR3 is 13 residues long. In germline, CDR1 is MDHEN, CDR2 SYDVKM. The chain's CDR3 is CAGASSPHYEQYF. CDR3 sequence (DNA): TGTGCCGGTGCGTCGAGCCCTCACTACGAGCAGTACTTC.

The chain recombines TRBV5-1 with TRBJ1-2, with D perhaps matching TRBD1 (5 bases). Germline V gene data show CDR1 as SGHRS and CDR2 as YFSETQ. The V end was cut by 0 bases, the J end by 8 bases, with 8 bases between. The CDR3 is 12 amino acids. The CDR3 nucleotides read TGCGCCAGCAGCTTGGAGAAGGGGGGCTACACCTTC. Protein product: CASSLEKGGYTF. Based on the CDR3 plus reference TRBV5-1 and TRBJ1-2, the full variable domain is KAGVTQTPRYLIKTRGQQVTLSCSPISGHRSVSWYQQTPGQGLQFLFEYFSETQRNKGNFPGRFSGRQFSNSRSEMNVSTLELGDSALYLCASSLEKGGYTFGSGTRLTVV.

The genes are TRBV28 and TRBJ2-2, with 8 bases matching TRBD1. CDR1 is MDHEN and CDR2 is SYDVKM in the germline V gene. After removal of 6 bases from V and 7 bases from J, the junction contained 16 bases not matched to a gene. This CDR3 has 17 residues. As DNA, the CDR3 is TGTGCCAGCAGACTACCTCACGAGACAGGGGTGGACGGGGAGCTGTTTTTT. This encodes CASRLPHETGVDGELFF.

CDR3 amino acids: CASSPGTPPGYTF. The CDR3 DNA is TGTGCCAGCAGTCCCGGGACCCCTCCTGGCTACACCTTC. V gene TRBV2 combines with J gene TRBJ1-2, with D possibly matching TRBD1 (5 bases). V lost 5 bases and J 7 bases, leaving 14 bases between the germline ends. The CDR3 contains 13 residues. CDR1 and CDR2 (germline): SNHLY, FYNNEI.

This clone has only a few counts. V usage is TRBV4-1 and J usage is TRBJ1-2; possible D gene TRBD1, 5 bases. Trimming removed 1 base at V and 2 bases at J, with 17 bases between. This CDR3 is 17 amino acids long. The V gene's germline CDR1 is MGHRA and CDR2 YSYEKL. CDR3 DNA sequence: TGCGCCAGCAGCCAAGCCTTACAGGCATCACTGAACTATGGCTACACCTTC. This translates into CASSQALQASLNYGYTF.

The chain is built from TRBV28 and TRBJ1-6; D remains ambiguous. The CDR3 is 13 residues long. From germline, CDR1 is MDHEN and CDR2 SYDVKM. V was pared by 3 bases and J by 8 bases, with 8 bases between. The CDR3 DNA reads as TGTGCCAGCAGTTTGAACGCACATTCACCCCTCCACTTT. Amino acids: CASSLNAHSPLHF.